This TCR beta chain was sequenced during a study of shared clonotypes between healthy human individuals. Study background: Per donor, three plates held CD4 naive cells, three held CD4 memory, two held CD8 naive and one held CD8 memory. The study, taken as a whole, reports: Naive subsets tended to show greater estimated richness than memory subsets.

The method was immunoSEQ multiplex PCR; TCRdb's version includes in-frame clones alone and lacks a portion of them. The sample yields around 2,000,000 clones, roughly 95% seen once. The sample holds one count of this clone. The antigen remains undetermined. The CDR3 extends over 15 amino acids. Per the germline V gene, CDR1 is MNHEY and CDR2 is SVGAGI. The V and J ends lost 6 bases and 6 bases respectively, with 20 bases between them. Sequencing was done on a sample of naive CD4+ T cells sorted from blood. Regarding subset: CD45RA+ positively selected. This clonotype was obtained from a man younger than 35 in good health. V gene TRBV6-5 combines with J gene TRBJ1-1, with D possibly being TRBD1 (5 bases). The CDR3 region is CASRVTGGSVAEAFF. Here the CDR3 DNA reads TGTGCCAGCAGGGTAACAGGAGGGAGTGTCGCTGAAGCTTTCTTT.